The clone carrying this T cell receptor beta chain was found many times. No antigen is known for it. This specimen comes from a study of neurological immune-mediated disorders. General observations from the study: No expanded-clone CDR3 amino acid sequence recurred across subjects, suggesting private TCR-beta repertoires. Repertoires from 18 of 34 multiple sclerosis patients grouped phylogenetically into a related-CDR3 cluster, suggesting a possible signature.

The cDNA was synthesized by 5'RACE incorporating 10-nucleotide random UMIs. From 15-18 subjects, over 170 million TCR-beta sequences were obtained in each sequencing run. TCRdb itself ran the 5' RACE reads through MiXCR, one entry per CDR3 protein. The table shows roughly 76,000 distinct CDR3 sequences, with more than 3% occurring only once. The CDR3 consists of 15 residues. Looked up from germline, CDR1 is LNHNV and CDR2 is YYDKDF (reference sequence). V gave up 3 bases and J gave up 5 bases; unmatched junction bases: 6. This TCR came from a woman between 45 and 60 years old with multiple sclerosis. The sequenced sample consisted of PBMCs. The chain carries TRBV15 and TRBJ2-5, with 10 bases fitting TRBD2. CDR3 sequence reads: CATSSSGGRMETQYF. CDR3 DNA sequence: TGTGCCACCAGCAGTAGCGGGGGGCGGATGGAGACCCAGTACTTC.